The rows below give T cell receptor beta chains drawn from one sample of a study of blood T cell repertoires in COVID-19. Clones were read by immunoSEQ multiplex PCR, and TCRdb kept only the in-frame ones, dropping some. The sample yields approximately 170,000 clones, more than 70% seen once. Sequenced sample: PBMCs or T cells enriched from blood (not recorded which). These receptors originate from a woman between 50 and 59 years old in a cohort exposed to, infected with or recovered from COVID-19 (not recorded which). The CDR3 runs from the conserved cysteine through the conserved F or W. The D gene is left open where the match is weak. Clone size, where shown, is once, few, many, or a class for clones that have expanded.

V	D	size	J	CDR3	DNA
TRBV12-3/TRBV12-4	-	-	TRBJ2-5	CASSFLKETQYF	TGTGCCAGCAGTTTTCTAAAAGAGACCCAGTACTTC
TRBV6-6	-	few	TRBJ2-1	CASSYDLGLPQFF	TGTGCCAGCAGTTACGACTTAGGACTTCCACAGTTCTTC
TRBV3-1/TRBV3-2	-	-	TRBJ1-3	CASSQGHSGNTIYF	TGTGCCAGCAGCCAAGGTCACTCTGGAAACACCATATATTTT
TRBV27	TRBD1	few	TRBJ1-4	CASSLYLGTENEKLFF	TGTGCCAGCAGTTTATACCTAGGGACAGAGAATGAAAAACTGTTTTTT
TRBV30	-	-	TRBJ1-1	CAWIYDSMNTEAFF	TGTGCCTGGATCTACGACAGTATGAACACTGAAGCTTTCTTT
TRBV30	TRBD1	-	TRBJ1-2	CAWTDRAGGYTF	TGTGCCTGGACGGACAGGGCGGGTGGCTACACCTTC
TRBV28	TRBD1	-	TRBJ1-1	CASSWGQKNTEAFF	TGTGCCAGCAGTTGGGGACAGAAGAACACTGAAGCTTTCTTT
TRBV24-1	-	few	TRBJ2-1	CATSDLTGQYNEQFF	TGTGCCACCAGTGATTTGACAGGCCAGTACAATGAGCAGTTCTTC
TRBV9	-	-	TRBJ1-5	CASSPGQGSGSQPQHF	TGTGCCAGCAGCCCGGGACAAGGTTCTGGGAGTCAGCCCCAGCATTTT
TRBV24-1	-	-	TRBJ2-5	CATSEYPRGNQETQYF	TGTGCCACCAGTGAGTACCCCCGGGGAAACCAAGAGACCCAGTACTTC
TRBV9	TRBD1	-	TRBJ2-7	CASSVEAAGKGQAYYEQYF	TGTGCCAGCAGCGTAGAAGCGGCTGGAAAAGGACAGGCGTACTACGAGCAGTACTTC
TRBV19	-	-	TRBJ1-5	CASSIGPANQPQHF	TGTGCCAGTAGTATTGGGCCAGCAAATCAGCCCCAGCATTTT
TRBV28	TRBD1	-	TRBJ1-3	CASSTGDRHTIYF	TGTGCCAGCAGTACAGGGGATAGACACACCATATATTTT
TRBV5-1	-	-	TRBJ1-2	CASSSGVGYGYTF	TGCGCCAGCAGCTCCGGGGTGGGCTATGGCTACACCTTC
TRBV28	-	-	TRBJ2-7	CASTTAAAPYEQYF	TGTGCCAGCACCACTGCGGCAGCTCCCTACGAGCAGTACTTC
TRBV28	TRBD2	-	TRBJ2-5	CASSSTGLAGLYQETQYF	TGTGCCAGCAGTTCTACGGGACTAGCGGGACTATACCAAGAGACCCAGTACTTC
TRBV28	-	-	TRBJ2-7	CASSLSGGPSGEQYF	TGTGCCAGCAGTTTATCTGGGGGCCCCTCGGGCGAGCAGTACTTC
TRBV9	TRBD1	-	TRBJ1-4	CASAGGATNEKLFF	TGTGCCAGCGCAGGGGGTGCAACTAATGAAAAACTGTTTTTT
TRBV27	TRBD2	-	TRBJ2-1	CASSLSGTSGRDNEQFF	TGTGCCAGCAGTTTATCCGGGACTAGCGGGAGGGACAATGAGCAGTTCTTC
TRBV5-5	-	-	TRBJ1-6	CASSGGTSGSPLHF	TGTGCCAGCAGCGGGGGGACTTCAGGATCACCCCTCCACTTT
TRBV5-1	TRBD1	-	TRBJ1-6	CASTLGTGYNSPLHF	TGCGCCAGCACCTTAGGGACAGGGTATAATTCACCCCTCCACTTT
TRBV5-6	TRBD1	-	TRBJ1-1	CASSGRTGFEAFF	TGTGCCAGCAGCGGAAGGACAGGGTTTGAAGCTTTCTTT
TRBV30	-	-	TRBJ1-3	CAWNLGSSGNTIYF	TGTGCCTGGAACTTGGGGAGCTCTGGAAACACCATATATTTT
TRBV7-2	-	-	TRBJ2-7	CASSLRGGGQGEQYF	TGTGCCAGCAGCTTAAGGGGGGGTGGCCAGGGAGAGCAGTACTTC
TRBV7-8	-	-	TRBJ2-6	CASSFGGEANVLTF	TGTGCCAGCAGCTTCGGTGGTGAGGCCAACGTCCTGACTTTC
TRBV6-5	-	-	TRBJ2-3	CASRYGGATDTQYF	TGTGCCAGCAGGTATGGCGGGGCCACAGATACGCAGTATTTT
TRBV2	TRBD1	-	TRBJ2-2	CASGTGLFTGELFF	TGTGCCAGCGGGACAGGGCTTTTTACCGGGGAGCTGTTTTTT
TRBV19	TRBD1	-	TRBJ2-3	CASRTGQGARPNTQYF	TGTGCCAGTAGGACGGGACAGGGGGCGAGGCCGAATACGCAGTATTTT
TRBV19	TRBD1	-	TRBJ2-3	CASMPQSGGSTDTQYF	TGTGCCAGTATGCCCCAATCAGGGGGTAGCACAGATACGCAGTATTTT
TRBV15	-	-	TRBJ2-2	CATSRSGTGYTGELFF	TGTGCCACCAGCAGGAGCGGGACAGGATACACCGGGGAGCTGTTTTTT
TRBV4-3	TRBD2	-	TRBJ2-7	CASSQDLLAGSYEQYF	TGCGCCAGCAGCCAAGATTTACTAGCGGGGTCCTACGAGCAGTACTTC
TRBV5-1	-	-	TRBJ1-1	CASSLAGWRQNTEAFF	TGCGCCAGCAGCTTGGCCGGTTGGCGGCAGAACACTGAAGCTTTCTTT
TRBV10-1	-	-	TRBJ1-1	CASSESTDTAEAFF	TGCGCCAGCAGTGAGTCTACCGACACCGCTGAAGCTTTCTTT
TRBV6-5	TRBD1	-	TRBJ1-2	CASTDRDRVNGYTF	TGTGCCAGCACCGACCGGGACAGGGTAAATGGCTACACCTTC
TRBV14	-	-	TRBJ1-2	CASSQGWRAGYTF	TGTGCCAGCAGCCAAGGTTGGAGGGCTGGCTACACCTTC